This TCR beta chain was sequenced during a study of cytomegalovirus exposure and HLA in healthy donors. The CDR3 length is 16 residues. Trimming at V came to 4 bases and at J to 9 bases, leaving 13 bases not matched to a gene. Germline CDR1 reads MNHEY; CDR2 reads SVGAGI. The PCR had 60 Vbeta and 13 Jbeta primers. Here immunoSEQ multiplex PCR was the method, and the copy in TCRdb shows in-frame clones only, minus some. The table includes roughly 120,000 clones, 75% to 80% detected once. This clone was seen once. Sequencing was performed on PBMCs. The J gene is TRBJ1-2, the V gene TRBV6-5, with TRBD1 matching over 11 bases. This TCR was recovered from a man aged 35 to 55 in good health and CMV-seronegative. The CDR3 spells CASSLKTGTGGLSYTF. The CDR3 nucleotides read TGTGCCAGCAGTTTAAAGACCGGGACAGGGGGTTTGAGCTACACCTTC.